A selection of T cell receptor beta chains follows, all from one sample in a study of cytomegalovirus exposure and HLA in healthy donors. The assay was immunoSEQ multiplex PCR, and TCRdb's table has in-frame clones only and misses some. The sample includes over 110,000 clones, 65% to 80% of them seen just once. Sequenced: PBMCs. The receptors come from a male donor in good health and CMV-seropositive. The CDR3 runs from the conserved cysteine through the conserved F or W. A D gene is named only where the DNA matches it firmly. The size of a clone is reported for some rows only, either as once, few or many, or as a class for expanded clones.

J	size	V	D	DNA	CDR3
TRBJ1-1	few	TRBV5-4	-	TGTGCCAGCAGCTCGGAGGGGAACACTGAAGCTTTCTTT	CASSSEGNTEAFF
TRBJ2-7	-	TRBV28	-	TGTGCCAGCAGTTCCGGGGGACCGACCTCCGAGCAGTACTTC	CASSSGGPTSEQYF
TRBJ2-5	-	TRBV6-5	-	TGTGCCAGCAGTTACTCCTCGACTGGAGGAGAGACCCAGTACTTC	CASSYSSTGGETQYF
TRBJ2-3	once	TRBV7-8	TRBD2	TGTGCCAGCAGCCGTAGACTAGCGGGAGGTCGAAGTACGCAGTATTTT	CASSRRLAGGRSTQYF
TRBJ1-1	-	TRBV7-3	-	TGTGCCAGCAGCTTAACGGCGGGGGCCACTGAAGCTTTCTTT	CASSLTAGATEAFF
TRBJ1-1	-	TRBV4-1	-	TGCGCCAGCAGCCAAGATGATAGCAGGGGGAACACTGAAGCTTTCTTT	CASSQDDSRGNTEAFF
TRBJ2-1	-	TRBV11-2	TRBD2	TGTGCCAGCAGTCTAGGGGCACTAGCGGGGGGGAGCTCCTACAATGAGCAGTTCTTC	CASSLGALAGGSSYNEQFF
TRBJ2-7	-	TRBV5-1	-	TGCGCCAGCAAACTGGGGAGTAACTACGAGCAGTACTTC	CASKLGSNYEQYF
TRBJ2-1	-	TRBV2	TRBD2	TGTGCCAGCAGTGATCACGGGGGGGCGACGTATGAGCAGTTCTTC	CASSDHGGATYEQFF
TRBJ1-5	-	TRBV5-6	-	TGTGCCAGGATCGGTCAGCCCCAGCATTTT	CARIGQPQHF
TRBJ1-5	-	TRBV29-1	-	TGCAGCGTTGAGGTAGGAGCCGATCAGCCCCAGCATTTT	CSVEVGADQPQHF
TRBJ1-2	-	TRBV6-4	TRBD1	TGTGCCAGCAGTGAAGGGGGACAGGGAGACGGCTACACCTTC	CASSEGGQGDGYTF
TRBJ2-5	-	TRBV7-2	TRBD2	TGTGCCAGCAGCTTAGGTCTGACTAGCGGGAGGAGTGTTATGGAGACCCAGTACTTC	CASSLGLTSGRSVMETQYF
TRBJ2-4	-	TRBV5-1	-	TGCGCCAGCAGCTCGACAGCGCTAGCCAAAAACATTCAGTACTTC	CASSSTALAKNIQYF
TRBJ1-1	-	TRBV7-2	TRBD1	TGTGCCAGCAGCTCCCCGACAGGGTCAAAATCTGAAGCTTTCTTT	CASSSPTGSKSEAFF
TRBJ2-1	-	TRBV5-1	TRBD2	TGCGCCAGCAGCTTGGGACTAGCGGGGCCTTACAATGAGCAGTTCTTC	CASSLGLAGPYNEQFF
TRBJ1-2	-	TRBV30	-	TGTGCCTGGACGACGGGGGGAGGGGGCTACACCTTC	CAWTTGGGGYTF
TRBJ1-6	-	TRBV6-5	TRBD1	TGTGCCAGCAGTTCAAATTACAGGGGTTTGAATTCACCCCTCCACTTT	CASSSNYRGLNSPLHF
TRBJ2-2	-	TRBV11-2	-	TGTGCCAGCAGCTTAACTAGGGTTCAAGGGTCGAACACCGGGGAGCTGTTTTTT	CASSLTRVQGSNTGELFF
TRBJ1-1	-	TRBV11-2	-	TGTGCCAGCAGCTTAGAGACAGGAAGAATGAACACTGAAGCTTTCTTT	CASSLETGRMNTEAFF
TRBJ1-5	-	TRBV7-9	-	TGTGCCAGCAGCCCCCATTCTCAGGGGTTCAATCAGCCCCAGCATTTT	CASSPHSQGFNQPQHF
TRBJ2-1	-	TRBV6-6	-	TGTGCCAGCAGTTATGGCGGAGACTCCTACAATGAGCAGTTCTTC	CASSYGGDSYNEQFF
TRBJ1-5	-	TRBV5-6	-	TGTGCCAGCAGCTTCGGACAGCATAGCAATCAGCCCCAGCATTTT	CASSFGQHSNQPQHF
TRBJ1-2	-	TRBV7-7	-	TGTGCTAGCAGCTTACCCCGGGGATTCTATGGCTACACCTTC	CASSLPRGFYGYTF
TRBJ1-2	-	TRBV5-6	-	TGTGCCAGCAGCGCGTTAGATGGCTACACCTTC	CASSALDGYTF
TRBJ1-1	-	TRBV9	TRBD1	TGTGCCAGCAGCGTGTCGGGACAGGGTGCAGGGGCTTTCTTT	CASSVSGQGAGAFF
TRBJ2-4	-	TRBV5-3	TRBD1	TGTGCCAGAAGCTGTACCGGGACAGGGGGCTTC	CARSCTGTGGF
TRBJ2-7	-	TRBV5-1	TRBD2	TGCGCCAGCAGCTTGGTTGGACTAGCGGGTTTGCTGGACTACGAGCAGTACTTC	CASSLVGLAGLLDYEQYF
TRBJ1-2	few	TRBV5-6	-	TGTGCCAGCAGCTTTGCCGGCACAGTTGGCTACACCTTC	CASSFAGTVGYTF
TRBJ2-7	-	TRBV29-1	TRBD2	TGCAGCGTTAGCGCCGCGGGAGGGAACGAGCAGTACTTC	CSVSAAGGNEQYF
TRBJ1-4	few	TRBV4-2	TRBD1	TGTGCCAGCAGCCAAAGGGACAGTTCTAATGAAAAACTGTTTTTT	CASSQRDSSNEKLFF
TRBJ1-2	-	TRBV21-1	-	TGTGCCAGCAGCAGGCCCCCGGGGTGCCATGGCTACACCTTC	CASSRPPGCHGYTF
TRBJ2-7	-	TRBV4-1	-	TGCGCCAGCAGCCAAGATACGCGGGGCGAACTTTACGAGCAGTACTTC	CASSQDTRGELYEQYF
TRBJ2-2	-	TRBV29-1	TRBD2	TGCAGCGTTGTCGTACTAGCGGAGAACACCGGGGAGCTGTTTTTT	CSVVVLAENTGELFF
TRBJ2-1	-	TRBV27	-	TGTGCCAGCAGTTTATCCCCTCTCTCCTACAATGAGCAGTTCTTC	CASSLSPLSYNEQFF
TRBJ2-7	-	TRBV28	TRBD2	TGTGCCAGCACCCTAGTGGCGGGAGGGTCATTCGAGCAGTACTTC	CASTLVAGGSFEQYF
TRBJ1-1	-	TRBV19	-	TGTGCCAGTAGTGCCGGGATTTATCGGACTGAAGCTTTCTTT	CASSAGIYRTEAFF
TRBJ2-7	-	TRBV6-4	TRBD2	TGTGCCAGCAGTGAATTCGGACTAGCGGGAGACGAGCAGTACTTC	CASSEFGLAGDEQYF
TRBJ2-1	medium-sized	TRBV7-2	-	TGTGCCAGCAGCTTAGTGGGGGGAGACAATGAGCAGTTCTTC	CASSLVGGDNEQFF
TRBJ2-7	-	TRBV7-8	TRBD1	TGTGCCAGCAGCTCGCCTCGGACAGGGGTCGCGTCCTCCTCCTACGAGCAGTACTTC	CASSSPRTGVASSSYEQYF
TRBJ2-7	-	TRBV9	TRBD2	TGTGCCAGCAGCGTAGGCCTAGCGGGAGACTACGAGCAGTACTTC	CASSVGLAGDYEQYF
TRBJ2-2	once	TRBV5-1	TRBD2	TGCGCCAGCAGCTGGGGACTAGCGGGAGTGGACACCGGGGAGCTGTTTTTT	CASSWGLAGVDTGELFF
TRBJ2-7	-	TRBV27	TRBD1	TGTGCCAGCAGTCGTTATCCAGGGGGCACCTACGAGCAGTACTTC	CASSRYPGGTYEQYF
TRBJ2-1	-	TRBV7-3	-	TGTGCCAGCAGCTTACGCGAGAGCTCCTACAATGAGCAGTTCTTC	CASSLRESSYNEQFF
TRBJ1-1	-	TRBV7-9	-	TGTGCCAGCAGTATCTTGTTCCTACCGAACACTGAAGCTTTCTTT	CASSILFLPNTEAFF
TRBJ1-1	-	TRBV5-1	-	TGCGCCAGCAGCTTGGACCCCCTGGGAGACACTGAAGCTTTCTTT	CASSLDPLGDTEAFF
TRBJ1-5	once	TRBV18	TRBD1	TGTGCCAGCTCACAAGGACAGGGTCGGTATCATCAGCCCCAGCATTTT	CASSQGQGRYHQPQHF
TRBJ2-5	-	TRBV19	TRBD1	TGTGCCAGTAGTATAACCCCCCCACAGGGGGCAAGGGAGACCCAGTACTTC	CASSITPPQGARETQYF
TRBJ2-7	once	TRBV5-1	TRBD1	TGCGCCAGCAGCTCTGGACAGGGGCACGAGCAGTACTTC	CASSSGQGHEQYF
TRBJ2-7	-	TRBV10-3	TRBD1	TGTGCCATCAGGGTCGGGACAGGGCCCTACGAGCAGTACTTC	CAIRVGTGPYEQYF
TRBJ2-1	-	TRBV6-1	-	TGTGCCAGCAGTGCCTATGATAGCTCCTACAATGAGCAGTTCTTC	CASSAYDSSYNEQFF
TRBJ1-4	-	TRBV10-2	-	TGCGCCAGCATGAGCGGGGAGGGTAATAGCGAAAAACTGTTTTTT	CASMSGEGNSEKLFF
TRBJ2-3	few	TRBV13	-	TGTGCCAGCAGCTTGAGGCAGGGCGGCACAGATACGCAGTATTTT	CASSLRQGGTDTQYF
TRBJ2-2	-	TRBV7-3	TRBD1	TGTGCCAGCAGCTTCCGACAGGGGGCTAGCACCGGGGAGCTGTTTTTT	CASSFRQGASTGELFF